This TCR beta chain was captured by sequencing in a study of spatial heterogeneity in lung cancer. General study findings and limits: Expanded alpha and beta TCR counts within tumors tracked tumor mutation counts.

The sample holds many counts of this clonotype. Its antigen is as yet unknown. This CDR3 contains 14 residues. The germline V gene has CDR1 DFQATT and CDR2 SNEGSKA (reference sequence). With V trimmed by 8 bases and J by 4 bases, 13 bases remained unmatched. In TCRdb, the 5' RACE reads were re-called with MiXCR into one record per CDR3 protein. Of some 15,000 distinct CDR3 sequences detected, approximately 4.5% appear once; the ten largest clones hold around 18%. The time point: sample taken at primary tumor resection. This clonotype originated in a female donor with early-stage non-small cell lung cancer. This material consisted of lung tumor tissue, taken at surgery. This chain joins TRBV20-1 and TRBJ1-2, with 7 nucleotides matching TRBD1. CDR3 region: CSTRPGQKAYGYTF. The CDR3, as DNA: TGCAGTACCAGACCGGGACAGAAGGCCTATGGCTACACCTTC.